This TCR beta chain appears in the sequencing data of a study of blood T cell repertoires in COVID-19. Study at large: Samples came from the United States, Italy and Spain, spanning acute and convalescent COVID-19. PBMCs, B-cell-depleted T cells, or T cells provided the cDNA or gDNA that made up the material.

V shed 3 bases and J shed 5 bases, with 14 bases lying between them. Germline V gives CDR1 SGHRS, CDR2 YFSETQ. The CDR3 extends over 14 amino acids. Methods used by the authors: Reference gene primer amplification yielded estimated nucleated cell counts. Using immunoSEQ multiplex PCR, the repertoire was profiled, and TCRdb retains in-frame clones only, with some absent. D and trimming come from the DNA, and the V and J calls and clone size come from that table. The sample lists 200,000 to 300,000 clones; roughly 90% were seen once. The chain carries TRBV5-1 and TRBJ2-5, with no clear D. This TCR was recovered from a man in his thirties or forties with active or convalescent COVID-19. Sequenced input: peripheral blood. This chain's CDR3 is CASSYGDSWETQYF. The CDR3 coding sequence is TGCGCCAGCAGCTATGGAGACTCTTGGGAGACCCAGTACTTC.